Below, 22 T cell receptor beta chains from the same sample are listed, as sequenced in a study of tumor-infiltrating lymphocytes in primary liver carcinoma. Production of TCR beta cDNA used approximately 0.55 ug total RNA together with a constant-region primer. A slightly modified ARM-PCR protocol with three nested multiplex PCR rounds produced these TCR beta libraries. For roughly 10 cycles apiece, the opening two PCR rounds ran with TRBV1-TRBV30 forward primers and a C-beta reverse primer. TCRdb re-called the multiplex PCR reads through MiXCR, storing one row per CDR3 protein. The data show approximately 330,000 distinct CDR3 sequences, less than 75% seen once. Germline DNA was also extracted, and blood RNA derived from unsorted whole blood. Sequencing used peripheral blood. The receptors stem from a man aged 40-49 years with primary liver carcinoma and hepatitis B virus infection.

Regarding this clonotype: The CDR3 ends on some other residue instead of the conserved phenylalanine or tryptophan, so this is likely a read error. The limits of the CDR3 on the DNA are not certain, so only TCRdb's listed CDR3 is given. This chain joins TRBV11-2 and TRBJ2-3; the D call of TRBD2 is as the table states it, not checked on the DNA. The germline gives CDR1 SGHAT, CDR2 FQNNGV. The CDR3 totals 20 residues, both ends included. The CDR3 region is CASSWTGDIPAGGVTDTQCI.

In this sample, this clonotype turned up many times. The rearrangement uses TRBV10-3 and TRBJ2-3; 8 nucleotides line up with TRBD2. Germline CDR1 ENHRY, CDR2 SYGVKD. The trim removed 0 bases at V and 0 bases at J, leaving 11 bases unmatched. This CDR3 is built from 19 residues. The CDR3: CAISESGSSGIGSTDTQYF. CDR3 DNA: TGTGCCATCAGTGAGTCGGGAAGTAGCGGGATAGGAAGCACAGATACGCAGTATTTT.

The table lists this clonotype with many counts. The CDR3: CASTKTGQGIYNEQFF. CDR3 DNA: TGTGCCAGCACTAAGACGGGACAGGGAATCTACAATGAGCAGTTCTTC. The gene calls are TRBV11-2 and TRBJ2-1; TRBD1 matches at 9 bases. The CDR3 runs to 16 residues. The V gene's germline CDR1 is SGHAT and CDR2 FQNNGV. The V and J ends lost 7 bases and 3 bases, in that order; junction bases with no gene match: 10. Variable domain in full (rest from reference TRBV11-2 and TRBJ2-1): EAGVAQSPRYKIIEKRQSVAFWCNPISGHATLYWYQQILGQGPKLLIQFQNNGVVDDSQLPKDRFSAERLKGVDSTLKIQPAKLEDSAVYLCASTKTGQGIYNEQFFGPGTRLTVL.

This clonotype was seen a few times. CDR3: CASSEPNRGNSPLHF. The CDR3 DNA reads TGCGCCAGCAGTGAGCCGAACAGGGGGAATTCACCCCTCCACTTT. The chain combines TRBV10-2 with TRBJ1-6; 8 nucleotides align to TRBD1. Trimming at V came to 2 bases and at J to 7 bases, leaving 4 bases not matched to a gene. This CDR3 region has 15 residues. Germline V CDR1 and CDR2: WSHSY, SAAADI.

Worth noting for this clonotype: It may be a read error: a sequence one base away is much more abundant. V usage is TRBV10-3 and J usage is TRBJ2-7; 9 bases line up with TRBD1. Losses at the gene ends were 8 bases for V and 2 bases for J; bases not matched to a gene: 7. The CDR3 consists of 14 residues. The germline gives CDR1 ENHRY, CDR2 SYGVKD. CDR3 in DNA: TGTGCCATCGGCCCGGGACAGGGAACCTACGAGCAGTACTTC. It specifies CAIGPGQGTYEQYF.

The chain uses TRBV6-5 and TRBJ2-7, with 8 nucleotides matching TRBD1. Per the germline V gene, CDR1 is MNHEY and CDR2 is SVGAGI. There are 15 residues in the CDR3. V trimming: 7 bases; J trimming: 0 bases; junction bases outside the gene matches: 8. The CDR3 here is CASNAPGQASYEQYF. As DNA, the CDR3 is TGTGCCAGCAATGCCCCGGGACAGGCCTCCTACGAGCAGTACTTC.

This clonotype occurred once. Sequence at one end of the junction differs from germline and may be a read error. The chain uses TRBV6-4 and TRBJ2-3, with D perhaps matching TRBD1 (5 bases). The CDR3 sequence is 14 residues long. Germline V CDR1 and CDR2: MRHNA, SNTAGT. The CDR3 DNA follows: TGTGTCAGCAGTGATTATCCAGGGATGTATACGCAGTATTTT. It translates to CVSSDYPGMYTQYF.

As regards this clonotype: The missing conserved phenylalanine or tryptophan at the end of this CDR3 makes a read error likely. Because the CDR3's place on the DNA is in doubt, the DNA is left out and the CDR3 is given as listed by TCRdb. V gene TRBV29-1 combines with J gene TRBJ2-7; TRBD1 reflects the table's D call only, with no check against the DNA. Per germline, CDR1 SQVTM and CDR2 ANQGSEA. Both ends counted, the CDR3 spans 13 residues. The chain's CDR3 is CSVAPSGLHEYYL.

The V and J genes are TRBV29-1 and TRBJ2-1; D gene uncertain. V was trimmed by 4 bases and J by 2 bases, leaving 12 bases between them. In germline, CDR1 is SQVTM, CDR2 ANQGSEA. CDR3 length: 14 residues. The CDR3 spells CSVALGETYNEQFF. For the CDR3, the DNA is TGCAGCGTTGCCCTCGGTGAAACCTACAATGAGCAGTTCTTC.

Here the CDR3 DNA reads TGTGCCAGCACCGGGCAGGGGGATGGAAACGAGCAGTTCTTC. Translated, it gives CASTGQGDGNEQFF. The chain joins TRBV6-6 to TRBJ2-1; TRBD1 matches 7 bases. Trimming took 7 bases from V and 10 from J; bases not matched to a gene: 13. The germline V gene encodes CDR1 MNHNY and CDR2 SVGAGI (reference sequence). CDR3 size: 14 residues.

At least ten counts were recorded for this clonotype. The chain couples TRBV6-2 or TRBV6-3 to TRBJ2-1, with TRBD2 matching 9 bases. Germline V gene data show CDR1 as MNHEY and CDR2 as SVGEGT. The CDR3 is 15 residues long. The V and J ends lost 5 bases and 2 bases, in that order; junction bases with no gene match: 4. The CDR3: CASSLSGSPYNEQFF. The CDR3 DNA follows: TGTGCCAGCAGTCTTAGCGGGAGCCCCTACAATGAGCAGTTCTTC.

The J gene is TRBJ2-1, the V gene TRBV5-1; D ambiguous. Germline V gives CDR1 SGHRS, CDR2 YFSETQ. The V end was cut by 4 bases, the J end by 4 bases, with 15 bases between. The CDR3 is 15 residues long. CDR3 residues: CASSLDQATYNEQFF. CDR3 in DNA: TGCGCCAGCAGCCTTGACCAGGCGACTTACAATGAGCAGTTCTTC.

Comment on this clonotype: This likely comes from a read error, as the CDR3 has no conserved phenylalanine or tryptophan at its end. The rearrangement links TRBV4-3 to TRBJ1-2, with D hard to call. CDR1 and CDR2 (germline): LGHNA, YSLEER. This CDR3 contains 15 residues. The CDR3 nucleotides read TGCGCCAGCAGCCCCCGCCGGGAACTTGACTATGGGTACACCTTA. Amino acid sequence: CASSPRRELDYGYTL.

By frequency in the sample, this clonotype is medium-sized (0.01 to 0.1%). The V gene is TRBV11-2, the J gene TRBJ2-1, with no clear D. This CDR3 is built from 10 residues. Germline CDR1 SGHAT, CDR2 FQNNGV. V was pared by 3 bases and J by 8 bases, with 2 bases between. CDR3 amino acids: CASSFHEQFF. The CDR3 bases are TGTGCCAGCAGCTTCCATGAGCAGTTCTTC.

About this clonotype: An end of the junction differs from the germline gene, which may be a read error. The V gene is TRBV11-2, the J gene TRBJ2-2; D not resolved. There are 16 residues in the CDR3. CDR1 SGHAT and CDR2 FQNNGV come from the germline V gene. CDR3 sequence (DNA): TGTGTCAGCAGCTTAGGGCGGAACGGGCACACCGGGGAGCTGTTTTTT. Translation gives CVSSLGRNGHTGELFF. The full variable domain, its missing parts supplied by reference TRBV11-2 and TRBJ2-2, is EAGVAQSPRYKIIEKRQSVAFWCNPISGHATLYWYQQILGQGPKLLIQFQNNGVVDDSQLPKDRFSAERLKGVDSTLKIQPAKLEDSAVYLCVSSLGRNGHTGELFFGEGSRLTVL.

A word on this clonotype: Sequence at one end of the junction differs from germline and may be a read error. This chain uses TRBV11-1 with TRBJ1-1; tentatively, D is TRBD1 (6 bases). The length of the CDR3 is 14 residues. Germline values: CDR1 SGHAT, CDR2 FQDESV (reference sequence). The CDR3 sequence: CANSSTGMNIEAFF. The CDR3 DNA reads TGTGCCAACAGCTCCACAGGGATGAACATTGAAGCTTTCTTT.

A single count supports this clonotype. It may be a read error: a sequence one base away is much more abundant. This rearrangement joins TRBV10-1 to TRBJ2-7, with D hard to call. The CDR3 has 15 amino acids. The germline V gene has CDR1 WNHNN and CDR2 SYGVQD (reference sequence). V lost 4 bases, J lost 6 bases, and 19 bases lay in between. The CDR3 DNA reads TGCGCCAGCAGTGCGATGGTTGGAGAAGTCAGCGAGCAGTACTTC. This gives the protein CASSAMVGEVSEQYF.

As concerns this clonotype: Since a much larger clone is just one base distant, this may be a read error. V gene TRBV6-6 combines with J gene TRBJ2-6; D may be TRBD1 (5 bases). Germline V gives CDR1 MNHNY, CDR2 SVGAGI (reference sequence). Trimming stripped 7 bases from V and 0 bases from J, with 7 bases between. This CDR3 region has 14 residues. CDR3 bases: TGTGCCAGCATCCAGGGCTCTGGGGCCAACGTCCTGACTTTC. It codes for CASIQGSGANVLTF.

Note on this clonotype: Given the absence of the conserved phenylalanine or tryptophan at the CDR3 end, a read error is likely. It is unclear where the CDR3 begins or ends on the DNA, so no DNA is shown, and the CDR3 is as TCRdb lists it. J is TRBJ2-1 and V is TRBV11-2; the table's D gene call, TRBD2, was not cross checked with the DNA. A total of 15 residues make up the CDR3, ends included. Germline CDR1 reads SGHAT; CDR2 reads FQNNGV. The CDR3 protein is CASSSFTRGSRSMVL.

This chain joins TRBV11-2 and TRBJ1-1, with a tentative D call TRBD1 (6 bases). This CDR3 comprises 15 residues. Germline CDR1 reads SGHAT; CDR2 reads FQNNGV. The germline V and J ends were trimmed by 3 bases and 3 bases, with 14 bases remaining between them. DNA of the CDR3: TGTGCCAGCAGCTTGGAGTGGGGGGCGGACACTGAAGCTTTCTTT. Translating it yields CASSLEWGADTEAFF.

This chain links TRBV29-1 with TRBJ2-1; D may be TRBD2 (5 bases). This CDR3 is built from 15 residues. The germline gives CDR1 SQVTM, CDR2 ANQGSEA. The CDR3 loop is CNATRGVGDYNEQFF. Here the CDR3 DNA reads TGCAACGCAACCCGAGGTGTGGGAGACTACAATGAGCAGTTCTTC.

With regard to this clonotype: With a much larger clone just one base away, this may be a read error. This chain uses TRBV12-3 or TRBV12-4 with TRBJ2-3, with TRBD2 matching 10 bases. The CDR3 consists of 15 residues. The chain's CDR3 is CANSPIAGGGNTQYF. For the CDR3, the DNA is TGTGCCAACAGTCCTATAGCGGGAGGTGGGAATACGCAGTATTTT.